This T cell receptor (beta chain) was identified during a study of CD4 T cells in relation to SARS-CoV-2 and coronaviruses (dated by TCRdb to 2020 to 2023). Background on the whole study: In the ViraFEST assay, PBMCs were grown with antigen for approximately 10 days, and TCR beta CDR3s were then sequenced to identify antigen-specific clonal expansions. The Adaptive Biotechnologies TCR-sequencing kit was used to sequence samples from three pre-COVID donors and the naive versus memory experiments, whereas other data were Illumina-based. Patient-derived lymphoblastoid cell lines were used to map the HLA restriction of shared crossreactive spike epitopes. At the level of individual TCR clonotypes, the study evaluated whether memory CD4+ T cells crossreact between the spike proteins of SARS-CoV-2 and those of common cold coronaviruses. An HIV-1 Nef peptide pool or a no-peptide culture served as the negative reference condition. Expansion assays from other donors in the study were sequenced with a different, Illumina-based TCR-beta assay.

Details on this clone: It has no known antigen specificity. No per-base quality is available; no much larger clone lies one base away.

CDR3 length: 18 amino acids, cysteine to phenylalanine. Solely the CDR3 DNA is kept, with 54 bases framed from the first base. The germline V gene (reference sequence) specifies LNHDA as CDR1 and SQIVND as CDR2. Trimming at the junction amounts to 6 bases on V and 4 bases on J, and the germline ends lie 25 bases apart. CD4+ T cells from unexposed donors were collected before the COVID-19 pandemic (2011-2018). Following 10 days of culture, the EasySep CD4+ T cell isolation kit was used to isolate CD4+ T cells. As cell numbers permitted, CD4+ T cells from unexposed donors were tested for reactivity to SARS-CoV-2 S and N and to four common cold coronavirus spike pools. Each well held 1.5 million to 2.5 million PBMCs cultured in IMDM containing approximately 4.7% human AB serum and approximately 9.6 IU/ml IL-2. Half of the culture medium was replaced with fresh IL-2-containing medium on days 3 and 7. In general, every peptide culture condition was set up in three replicate wells. Leukapheresis product for the unexposed donors was bought commercially. PBMCs were isolated from leukapheresis product or whole blood by Ficoll-Paque PLUS gradient centrifugation. The PBMCs went either fresh into the expansion assay or into cryopreservation at -140 degrees C. The QIAamp Micro DNA Kit was used to extract genomic DNA from the CD4+ T cells.

The library relied on the immunoSEQ multiplex PCR assay. On the study's bioinformatics: During preprocessing, nonproductive sequences were removed, as were CDR3s that did not start with C, did not end with F or W, or were shorter than 7 amino acids. Antigen-specific clonotypes were called with the MANAFEST web app, based on expansion relative to reference and other culture wells. To be counted as positive, a clone had to show significant expansion compared with the reference culture, at an FDR below 0.05, in 2 of 3 replicate wells. A further requirement for positive clones was significant expansion compared with all other tandem wells, along with an odds ratio above 5. CDR3 homology was measured as pairwise Levenshtein distance, computed with the stringdist R package after trimming three terminal residues from each end. TCRdb holds this immuneACCESS table with in-frame rearrangements only. Some clones are missing; in checked studies, unresolved V genes explain under half, and the rest has no known cause. D and trimming were read from the DNA, whereas the V and J calls and clone size are those reported in that table. The sample table lists tens of thousands of clones, 68% of them with a count of one. The top ten hold roughly 19% of the sample.

Paper-wide results and their limitations: Crossreactive clones showed significantly weaker SARS-CoV-2-driven expansion than monoreactive clones, consistent with antigenic imprinting. Memory CD4+ clonotypes crossrecognizing SARS-CoV-2 and at least one common cold coronavirus spike were found in 55% to 70% of donors. Because no donor provided both pre-pandemic and post-infection samples, tracing the source of pre-existing responses was limited. Crossreactivity analysis was centred on spike protein, so crossreactivity against other viral proteins was not assessed. The study was limited by small numbers of patients and tested TCRs.

Material: CD4+ T cells from PBMCs, cultured in vitro. The chain was built from TRBV19 and TRBJ2-1; the D gene identity is not certain. The receptor's source is a human donor in good health. The CDR3 sequence is CASRFVGPASAVYNEQFF. The DNA is TGTGCCAGTAGATTCGTCGGTCCTGCTTCGGCCGTTTACAATGAGCAGTTCTTC.